This T cell receptor (beta chain) derives from a study of T-cell reconstitution after alpha-beta-depleted transplantation in children. This CDR3 spans 13 amino acids. V lost 5 bases to trimming and J lost 9 bases; unmatched junction nucleotides: 4. This clonotype was detected many times. Unique molecular identifiers were used in preparing the TCRbeta library. TCRdb analysed the PCR reads with MiXCR anew, one entry per CDR3 protein. The sample holds about 230,000 distinct CDR3 sequences, under 9.5% seen once. This rearrangement joins TRBV12-3 or TRBV12-4 to TRBJ2-1; TRBD2 agrees at 10 bases. The sample here was PBMCs from the stem cell graft donor, taken from the stem cell graft. This sequence was found in a human donor who donated a stem cell graft to a child with acute lymphoblastic leukemia. In DNA, the CDR3 is TGTGCCAGCAGTAGCGGGGGGGCCGGTGAGCAGTTCTTC. This encodes CASSSGGAGEQFF.